These T cell receptor beta chains were read from a single sample in a study of monozygotic twins with cystic fibrosis. TCRdb's table, derived via immunoSEQ multiplex PCR, lists solely in-frame clones and lacks some. This sample has 25,000 to 35,000 clones; about 85% occur once, and the top ten carry just under 0.9%. Sequencing was done on a sample of blood. All receptors come from a girl aged 2-10 years with cystic fibrosis. The CDR3 runs from the conserved cysteine through the conserved F or W. The D gene is left open where the match is weak. Rows give clone size only sometimes, using once, few, many, or a class for an expanded clone.

V gene	clone size	D gene	J gene	CDR3 DNA	CDR3 protein
TRBV30	.	.	TRBJ2-3	TGTGCCTGGAGTGGAGGGGACACAGATACGCAGTATTTT	CAWSGGDTDTQYF
TRBV5-8	.	.	TRBJ1-1	TGTGCCAGCAGCTTGTGGGGATACAGGGTGGACCCTGAAGCTTTCTTT	CASSLWGYRVDPEAFF
TRBV4-2	.	.	TRBJ1-1	TGTGCCAGCAGCCAAGATCGGCAGTGGAACACTGAAGCTTTCTTT	CASSQDRQWNTEAFF
TRBV7-8	.	TRBD2	TRBJ2-2	TGTGCCAGCAGCCCCGAGCGGGGTCTAGCGGGAGGGCCGAACACCGGGGAGCTGTTTTTT	CASSPERGLAGGPNTGELFF
TRBV6-1	.	TRBD1	TRBJ1-3	TGTGCCAGCAGTGCCCCATACCGGGACAGGGGTTTTCGGTACACCATATATTTT	CASSAPYRDRGFRYTIYF
TRBV19	.	TRBD1	TRBJ1-5	TGTGCCAGTAGTCACTCGACAGGGGGCTACGTGGATTTT	CASSHSTGGYVDF
TRBV28	.	.	TRBJ1-2	TGTGCCGTCAGGCCCGACTATGGCTACACCTTC	CAVRPDYGYTF
TRBV2	.	.	TRBJ2-7	TGTGCCAGCAGTGAACTAGCACCCGAGCAGTACTTC	CASSELAPEQYF
TRBV27	.	TRBD2	TRBJ2-7	TGTGCCAGCAGTTGGGGGGGACGTGGATACGAGCAGTACTTC	CASSWGGRGYEQYF
TRBV5-1	few	.	TRBJ1-4	TGCGCCAGCCGGGACACGACTAATGAAAAACTGTTTTTT	CASRDTTNEKLFF
TRBV29-1	.	TRBD2	TRBJ2-7	TGCAGCGCGGCAACTAGCGGGAGCCACGAGCAGTACTTC	CSAATSGSHEQYF
TRBV25-1	.	TRBD2	TRBJ2-3	TGTGCCAGCGAACTAGCGGGAAGCACAGATACGCAGTATTTT	CASELAGSTDTQYF
TRBV5-6	.	.	TRBJ1-5	TGTGCCAGCAGCTTGTCAGGGCAGCCCCAGCATTTT	CASSLSGQPQHF
TRBV2	few	.	TRBJ1-1	TGTGCCAGCAGTGGGGGGTGGGACACTGAAGCTTTCTTT	CASSGGWDTEAFF
TRBV4-1	.	TRBD1	TRBJ2-7	TGCGCCAGCAGCCAGACACAGGGGAGCGAGCAGTACTTC	CASSQTQGSEQYF
TRBV9	.	.	TRBJ2-1	TGTGCCAGCAGCGTAGAAGGAAGCAGTGATGAGCAGTTCTTC	CASSVEGSSDEQFF
TRBV27	.	.	TRBJ2-1	TGTGCCAGTAATCCTCCGGTGGGCGGTGAGCAGTTCTTC	CASNPPVGGEQFF
TRBV27	.	TRBD1	TRBJ2-7	TGTGCCAGCAGTAGATCAGGGGGAAGCTACGAGCAGTACTTC	CASSRSGGSYEQYF
TRBV5-8	.	TRBD1	TRBJ2-5	TGTGCCAGCAGCTTGGGGGCAGGGGGAAGAGAGACCCAGTACTTC	CASSLGAGGRETQYF
TRBV30	.	.	TRBJ2-7	TGTGCCTGGAGTGTAAGGTCAGGGAGAGGCGAGCAGTACTTC	CAWSVRSGRGEQYF
TRBV7-9	.	.	TRBJ2-7	TGTGCCAGCAGCTTAGGGAACCGCGAGCAGTACTTC	CASSLGNREQYF
TRBV30	.	TRBD1	TRBJ2-7	TGTGCCTGGAGTACGGGGACAGGGGGCTACGAGCAGTACTTC	CAWSTGTGGYEQYF
TRBV9	.	TRBD1	TRBJ2-1	TGTGCCAGCAGCGCGGGACAGTTCAATGAGCAGTTCTTC	CASSAGQFNEQFF
TRBV6-5	.	TRBD1	TRBJ1-2	TGTGCCAGTGGGACAGCCTTCTATGGCTACACCTTC	CASGTAFYGYTF
TRBV11-2	.	.	TRBJ2-7	TGTGCCAGCAGCTTAGTCACCCACGAGCAGTACTTC	CASSLVTHEQYF
TRBV7-9	.	TRBD1	TRBJ1-1	TGTGCCAGCAGCTTATCCCGTGGGACAGACAACATGAACACTGAAGCTTTCTTT	CASSLSRGTDNMNTEAFF